The 12 T cell receptor beta chains below all came from one sample that was sequenced in a study of cytomegalovirus exposure and HLA in healthy donors. Measured with immunoSEQ multiplex PCR; TCRdb has only the in-frame clones, and not every one. The sample consists of 150,000 to 200,000 clones, just under 90% of them appearing once. Material: PBMCs. The receptors come from a man between 18 and 29 years old in good health and CMV-seropositive.

V usage is TRBV5-1 and J usage is TRBJ2-3; 9 bases agree with TRBD2. CDR3 length: 16 amino acids. V was clipped by 3 bases and J by 2 bases; unmatched bases: 7. CDR1 is SGHRS and CDR2 is YFSETQ in the germline V gene. The CDR3 sequence: CASSWETSGPTDTQYF. The CDR3 nucleotides are TGCGCCAGCAGCTGGGAGACTAGCGGACCCACAGATACGCAGTATTTT.

The chain has TRBV28 and TRBJ1-1; D perhaps matches TRBD1 (5 bases). Germline loops: CDR1 MDHEN, CDR2 SYDVKM. The CDR3 has 13 amino acids. V was pared by 2 bases and J by 3 bases, with 7 bases between. The CDR3 nucleotides are TGTGCCAGCAGTTTAATACAGGACACTGAAGCTTTCTTT. Translating gives CASSLIQDTEAFF.

This clone turned up a few times. The V call is TRBV28, the J call TRBJ1-1; 7 bases map to TRBD1. The germline V gene encodes CDR1 MDHEN and CDR2 SYDVKM. This CDR3 comprises 15 residues. The V gene end was trimmed by 7 bases and the J gene end by 1 base; junction bases not matched to a gene: 9. CDR3 coding DNA: TGTGCCAGCAAGGAACTAGGGGGCAGGAACACTGAAGCTTTCTTT. Protein product: CASKELGGRNTEAFF.

The rearrangement uses TRBV7-6 and TRBJ2-5; D is unclear. Trimming left V 1 base short and J 5 bases short, with 17 bases between. The CDR3 is made up of 16 amino acids. Germline loops: CDR1 SGHVS, CDR2 FNYEAQ. The DNA of the CDR3 is TGTGCCAGCAGCTTAGGGCTCCGTTCTGCAAGTGAGACCCAGTACTTC. Residues: CASSLGLRSASETQYF.

The chain links TRBV27 to TRBJ2-7; 7 positions agree with TRBD1. Germline trimming cut 4 bases from V and 4 bases from J; bases unmatched to any gene: 4. The CDR3 extends over 13 amino acids. Germline V gene sequence: CDR1 MNHEY, CDR2 SMNVEV (reference sequence). The DNA of the CDR3 is TGTGCCAGCAGTTCATCACAGGGGTACGAGCAGTACTTC. This translates into CASSSSQGYEQYF.

The chain links TRBV14 to TRBJ2-5; the match to TRBD2 covers 11 bases. With V trimmed by 0 bases and J by 5 bases, 8 bases remained unmatched. Germline V gives CDR1 SGHDN, CDR2 FVKESK. The CDR3 length is 17 residues. In DNA form, the CDR3 reads TGTGCCAGCAGCCAAGATACTAGCGGGAGAGTGGGGGAGACCCAGTACTTC. It is translated as CASSQDTSGRVGETQYF.

This sequence joins TRBV5-1 and TRBJ2-2, with 7 positions matching TRBD1. Trimming at V came to 4 bases and at J to 2 bases, leaving 8 bases not matched to a gene. This CDR3 spans 16 amino acids. The germline gives CDR1 SGHRS, CDR2 YFSETQ. The CDR3 DNA follows: TGCGCCAGCAGCGGATCCGGGACAGTAAACACCGGGGAGCTGTTTTTT. Protein product: CASSGSGTVNTGELFF.

The CDR3 DNA sequence: TGTGCCAGCAGTGGCCAGGGGGCGGGCAATGAGCAGTTCTTC. Protein sequence: CASSGQGAGNEQFF. The chain uses TRBV2 and TRBJ2-1; 8 positions match TRBD1. V lost 4 bases to trimming and J lost 6 bases; unmatched junction nucleotides: 5. In germline, CDR1 is SNHLY, CDR2 FYNNEI. This CDR3 is 14 amino acids long.

V is TRBV10-1 and J is TRBJ2-7, with D tentatively TRBD2 (5 bases). CDR1 and CDR2 (germline): WNHNN, SYGVQD (reference sequence). This CDR3 has 14 amino acids. V lost 8 bases and J lost 0, with 14 bases in between. The CDR3 DNA is TGCGCCAGCTCCCGGAAAACTAGCTCCTACGAGCAGTACTTC. Translated: CASSRKTSSYEQYF.

The chain uses TRBV7-9 and TRBJ1-3; maybe TRBD1 (5 bases). V was pared by 1 base and J by 0 bases, with 10 bases between. The CDR3 sequence is 16 residues long. Germline CDR1 reads SEHNR; CDR2 reads FQNEAQ (reference sequence). The CDR3 here is CASSLDRPSSGNTIYF. The CDR3 DNA follows: TGTGCCAGCAGCTTAGACAGGCCTTCCTCTGGAAACACCATATATTTT.

The gene calls are TRBV6-1 and TRBJ2-3; 13 positions match TRBD2. CDR3 size: 15 residues. Germline V gives CDR1 MNHNS, CDR2 SASEGT. J was trimmed by 6 bases and V by 5 bases; bases with no gene match: 5. DNA for the CDR3: TGTGCCAGCAGTATCGGACTAGCGGGGGCTGATACGCAGTATTTT. Translating gives CASSIGLAGADTQYF.

The V and J genes are TRBV20-1 and TRBJ2-5, with D possibly being TRBD2 (5 bases). The CDR3 loop spans 10 amino acids. Germline-derived CDR1 and CDR2 are DFQATT and SNEGSKA (reference sequence). V gave up 3 bases and J gave up 9 bases, with 8 bases separating them. CDR3 loop: CSASAGAQYF. For the CDR3, the DNA is TGCAGTGCTAGTGCGGGCGCCCAGTACTTC.